Each of the 15 T cell receptor beta chains below was sequenced from the same sample in a study of tumor and adjacent non-tumor tissue in lung cancer (dated by TCRdb to the late 2010s). To prepare the library, multiplex PCR was applied. The run used an Illumina HiSeq 2500. Following protocols modified from ARM-PCR, the researchers constructed TCRbeta libraries through three rounds of nested PCR with primers (Table S4). TCRdb redid the processing of the public reads, applying fastp at Q25 and MiXCR, and retained in-frame beta chains. Under each unique CDR3 protein, matching rows form one entry showing the most common genes and DNA. This sample holds tens of thousands of distinct CDR3 sequences; about three fifths were observed only once. The ten biggest clones cover around 20% of the sample. Bulk unsorted tissue served as the source for RNA extraction, and RNA quality was assessed using a NanoDrop ND-1000 and an Agilent 2100.

The sample consisted of lung tumor tissue. The receptors come from a man aged 50 to 60 with non-small cell lung cancer.

This chain uses TRBV4-1 with TRBJ2-1; 10 bases fit TRBD2. Looked up from germline, CDR1 is MGHRA and CDR2 is YSYEKL. This CDR3 has 16 amino acids. V dropped 8 bases and J dropped 5; count of bases not matched to a gene: 12. Here the CDR3 reads CASCVTGTSENNEQFF. Written as DNA, the CDR3 is TGCGCCAGCTGTGTAACGGGGACTAGCGAGAACAATGAGCAGTTCTTC.

This clonotype has a count of ten or more. J is TRBJ2-2 and V is TRBV12-3 or TRBV12-4; 8 bases are shared with TRBD1. V shed 6 bases, J shed 5 bases, and the junction held 5 bases outside the gene matches. CDR3 length: 14 amino acids. The CDR3 sequence: CASRRTGKTGELFF. DNA of the CDR3: TGTGCCAGCAGAAGGACAGGGAAGACCGGGGAGCTGTTTTTT.

With regard to this clonotype: At one of its ends the junction is not consistent with the germline gene, which may arise from a read error. This CDR3 reads CASSPGQGVRIYCYTF. Written as DNA, the CDR3 is TGTGCGAGCAGTCCGGGACAGGGGGTGCGGATCTATTGCTACACCTTC. V gene TRBV28 combines with J gene TRBJ1-2; 11 positions agree with TRBD1. This CDR3 is 16 amino acids long. CDR1 is MDHEN and CDR2 is SYDVKM in the germline V gene.

Remarks on this clonotype: This likely comes from a read error, as the CDR3 has no conserved phenylalanine or tryptophan at its end. The rearrangement links TRBV7-2 to TRBJ1-1; 9 nucleotides agree with TRBD1. Looked up from germline, CDR1 is SGHTA and CDR2 is FQGNSA. This CDR3 is built from 16 residues. V shed 5 bases, J shed 4 bases, and the junction held 11 bases outside the gene matches. The CDR3 coding sequence is TGTGCCAGCAGCAACGCCGGGACAGGGAGGATCACTGAAGCTTTCCTT. Residues: CASSNAGTGRITEAFL.

This clonotype appeared many times. The rearrangement links TRBV30 to TRBJ2-2; no reliable D call. Germline CDR1 reads GTSNPN; CDR2 reads SVGIG (reference sequence). The CDR3 runs to 16 residues. V was shortened by 3 bases and J by 1 base, with 15 bases between the two germline ends. The CDR3 DNA reads as TGTGCCTGGAGATATGACTGGGATCGGAACACCGGGGAGCTGTTTTTT. It specifies CAWRYDWDRNTGELFF.

This clonotype is a singleton in its sample. One junction end does not reproduce the germline sequence, and a read error may be involved. The gene calls are TRBV11-3 and TRBJ2-1; 7 bases agree with TRBD2. Per the germline V gene, CDR1 is SGHNT and CDR2 is YENEEA. The CDR3 contains 16 residues. Here the CDR3 reads CASSASGTIGRDERFF. The CDR3 DNA sequence: TGTGCCAGCAGCGCCAGTGGGACTATTGGGAGAGATGAGCGGTTCTTC. The variable domain in full, with the rest retrieved from reference TRBV11-3 and TRBJ2-1, is EAGVVQSPRYKIIEKKQPVAFWCNPISGHNTLYWYLQNLGQGPELLIRYENEEAVDDSQLPKDRFSAERLKGVDSTLKIQPAELGDSAVYLCASSASGTIGRDERFFGPGTRLTVL.

This clonotype has ten or more counts. The chain uses TRBV20-1 and TRBJ2-6; possibly TRBD1 for D (6 bases). V lost 5 bases to trimming and J lost 4 bases, with 18 bases between them. The CDR3 is made up of 16 amino acids. The germline CDR1 and CDR2 sequences are DFQATT and SNEGSKA (reference sequence). The DNA of the CDR3 is TGCAGTGCTGTGGGACGGAACAGGGCCGGGGCCAACGTCCTGACTTTC. As protein: CSAVGRNRAGANVLTF.

Many counts were recorded for this clonotype. This chain links TRBV6-2 or TRBV6-3 with TRBJ2-7, with D hard to call. CDR1 is MNHEY and CDR2 is SVGEGT in the germline V gene. The V and J ends lost 1 base and 6 bases respectively, with 7 bases between them. This CDR3 has 12 residues. CDR3 coding DNA: TGTGCCAGCAGTTACTTAGGATCCGAGCAGTACTTC. This encodes CASSYLGSEQYF.

This clonotype was observed at least ten times. The chain carries TRBV28 and TRBJ2-7; perhaps TRBD1 as D (6 bases). CDR1 MDHEN and CDR2 SYDVKM come from the germline V gene. The CDR3 is 16 amino acids. Trimming pared 5 bases from V and 3 bases from J, leaving 20 bases between. DNA of the CDR3: TGTGCCAGCAGTCCGACATCAGGGGCCGCGGGCTACGAGCAGTACTTC. This gives the protein CASSPTSGAAGYEQYF.

Of note for this clonotype: A much larger clone differs from this one at a single base, so this may be a read error. This chain uses TRBV4-1 with TRBJ1-4, with no clear D. Trimming stripped 5 bases from V and 5 bases from J, with 9 bases between. The germline V gene has CDR1 MGHRA and CDR2 YSYEKL. The CDR3 totals 13 residues. In nucleotides, the CDR3 is TGCGCCAGCAGCTACAACACAAATGAAAAACTGTTTTTT. Amino acid sequence: CASSYNTNEKLFF.

A remark on this clonotype: The junction and the germline gene differ at one end; a read error may be behind it. The rearrangement links TRBV5-6 to TRBJ2-5, with a weak D call TRBD2 (6 bases). Looked up from germline, CDR1 is SGHDT and CDR2 is YYEEEE. The CDR3 is 12 residues long. CDR3 DNA sequence: TGTGCCTGCAGGCGACTAGGAGAGACCCAGTATTTC. Amino acid sequence: CACRRLGETQYF.

With respect to this clonotype: One base away lies a much larger clone, so this may be a sequencing read error. The chain couples TRBV12-3 or TRBV12-4 to TRBJ1-6; D is possibly TRBD1 (5 bases). Trimming took 3 bases from V and 7 from J, leaving 13 bases between them. The CDR3 extends over 15 amino acids. This CDR3 is CASSFVKGRNSPLHF. The DNA for the CDR3 is TGTGCCAGCAGTTTTGTTAAGGGGCGGAATTCACCCCTCCACTTT.

Comments on this clonotype: One junction end does not reproduce the germline sequence, and a read error may be involved. The chain has TRBV4-1 and TRBJ1-1; maybe TRBD1 (5 bases). There are 14 residues in the CDR3. CDR1 is MGHRA and CDR2 is YSYEKL in the germline V gene. CDR3 sequence: CASSQDSGGEGAFF. The CDR3 DNA is TGCGCCAGCAGTCAAGATTCTGGGGGTGAGGGAGCTTTCTTT.

The table lists this clonotype with many counts. The chain couples TRBV29-1 to TRBJ1-4, with D maybe TRBD1 (6 bases). CDR1 and CDR2 from the germline V gene are SQVTM and ANQGSEA. The CDR3 loop spans 12 amino acids. Trimming took 2 bases from V and 5 from J, leaving 6 bases between them. CDR3 residues: CSVEQGNEKLFF. The CDR3 bases are TGCAGCGTTGAACAGGGGAATGAAAAACTGTTTTTT.

Comment on this clonotype: The CDR3 ends on some other residue instead of the conserved phenylalanine or tryptophan, so this is likely a read error. V is TRBV6-2 or TRBV6-3 and J is TRBJ1-5; D not resolved. Per the germline V gene, CDR1 is MNHEY and CDR2 is SVGEGT. This CDR3 region has 14 residues. The CDR3 DNA sequence: TGTGCCAGCAGTTACTCCCGGGGAAATCAGCCTCAGCATTTG. Amino acids: CASSYSRGNQPQHL.